Listed below are T cell receptor beta chains from one sample, sequenced in a study of shared clonotypes between healthy human individuals. This table comes from immunoSEQ multiplex PCR, and its TCRdb copy is limited to in-frame clones, with some not included. This table has some 360,000 clones, roughly 80% appearing once. Sequenced: memory CD4+ T cells sorted from blood. Source of these receptors: a man aged 25 to 40 in good health. The CDR3 runs from the conserved cysteine through the conserved F or W. A D gene is named only where the DNA matches it firmly. Expanded clones get a size class; other rows say once, few or many, or leave the size out.

V	J	size	D	length	CDR3	DNA
TRBV9	TRBJ2-3	-	-	15	CASSVVGEVTDTQYF	TGTGCCAGCAGCGTAGTGGGGGAGGTCACAGATACGCAGTATTTT
TRBV18	TRBJ2-2	-	-	16	CASSPLEVWDTGELFF	TGTGCCAGCTCCCCCCTGGAGGTATGGGACACCGGGGAGCTGTTTTTT
TRBV7-7	TRBJ2-3	-	-	15	CASSLGSGSTDTQYF	TGTGCTAGCAGCTTAGGGAGCGGAAGCACAGATACGCAGTATTTT
TRBV4-1	TRBJ2-7	-	-	14	CASSLTGTSYEQYF	TGCGCCAGCAGCCTAACCGGGACATCCTACGAGCAGTACTTC
TRBV6-6	TRBJ2-7	once	TRBD2	11	CASSLSGSQYF	TGTGCCAGCAGCCTTAGCGGGAGTCAGTACTTC
TRBV7-2	TRBJ2-7	-	-	13	CASSLGPGYEQYF	TGTGCCAGCAGCTTAGGGCCGGGCTACGAGCAGTACTTC
TRBV11-2	TRBJ2-5	-	-	17	CASSLDYRGTVQETQYF	TGTGCCAGCAGCTTAGATTATCGGGGGACAGTCCAAGAGACCCAGTACTTC
TRBV7-9	TRBJ2-3	-	-	12	CASSLNLGAQYF	TGTGCCAGCAGCCTCAATTTGGGGGCGCAGTATTTT
TRBV2	TRBJ1-3	-	-	13	CASSELEGNTIYF	TGTGCCAGCAGTGAATTGGAGGGAAACACCATATATTTT
TRBV11-2	TRBJ2-7	once	TRBD1	15	CASSSPRSGTAVQYF	TGTGCCAGCAGCTCCCCTAGATCCGGGACAGCTGTCCAGTACTTC
TRBV7-2	TRBJ1-2	-	-	15	CASSTRTPKEDGYTF	TGTGCCAGCAGCACACGGACTCCTAAAGAGGACGGCTACACCTTC
TRBV14	TRBJ2-7	-	-	13	CASSQDTSYEQYF	TGTGCCAGCAGCCAAGATACCTCCTACGAGCAGTACTTC
TRBV28	TRBJ2-5	-	-	16	CASSLARRARGETQYF	TGTGCCAGCAGTTTAGCTAGAAGGGCGAGGGGAGAGACCCAGTACTTC
TRBV2	TRBJ2-3	-	-	17	CASKGPVPTQSTDTQYF	TGTGCCAGCAAAGGGCCAGTACCTACCCAGAGCACAGATACGCAGTATTTT
TRBV7-6	TRBJ2-3	few	-	16	CASSSRWAAGTDTQYF	TGTGCCAGCAGCTCGCGCTGGGCCGCGGGCACAGATACGCAGTATTTT
TRBV5-6	TRBJ2-1	-	TRBD1	14	CASSSRQGMNEQFF	TGTGCCAGCAGCTCCAGACAGGGGATGAATGAGCAGTTCTTC
TRBV28	TRBJ2-7	-	-	14	CASSFSTRSYEQYF	TGTGCCAGCAGTTTTAGTACTAGGAGCTACGAGCAGTACTTC
TRBV18	TRBJ2-3	-	TRBD2	17	CASSTTSGNGLTDTQYF	TGTGCCAGCTCAACAACTAGCGGGAACGGCCTCACAGATACGCAGTATTTT
TRBV20-1	TRBJ2-1	-	-	11	CSARETGQQFF	TGCAGTGCTAGAGAGACCGGACAGCAGTTCTTC
TRBV19	TRBJ2-7	once	-	17	CASSIGFWTKQGTEQYF	TGTGCCAGTAGTATCGGTTTCTGGACGAAACAGGGTACCGAGCAGTACTTC
TRBV6-1	TRBJ2-5	-	-	15	CASSELGNPVETQYF	TGTGCCAGCAGTGAATTAGGGAACCCCGTGGAGACCCAGTACTTC
TRBV5-3	TRBJ2-7	few	-	14	CARSYGQQTYEQYF	TGTGCCAGAAGCTATGGACAGCAAACCTACGAGCAGTACTTC
TRBV10-3	TRBJ1-1	-	TRBD1	13	CAISESGLDQGEF	TGTGCCATCAGTGAGTCGGGTCTGGACCAGGGGGAGTTT
TRBV9	TRBJ1-2	-	-	13	CASSPRAAVGYTF	TGTGCCAGCAGCCCGCGGGCGGCGGTCGGCTACACCTTC
TRBV30	TRBJ1-1	-	-	12	CAWTQLNTEAFF	TGTGCCTGGACACAGCTGAACACTGAAGCTTTCTTT
TRBV5-1	TRBJ1-3	once	-	15	CASSPPSNQGNTIYF	TGCGCCAGCAGCCCCCCAAGCAACCAGGGAAACACCATATATTTT
TRBV29-1	TRBJ2-5	-	TRBD1	13	CSVDGTGGETQYF	TGCAGCGTTGACGGGACAGGAGGGGAGACCCAGTACTTC
TRBV20-1	TRBJ1-2	few	TRBD1	11	CSAIQGDGYTF	TGCAGTGCTATCCAGGGGGATGGCTACACCTTC
TRBV19	TRBJ2-1	-	TRBD2	15	CASSMTSGTYSEQFF	TGTGCCAGTAGTATGACTAGCGGGACCTACAGTGAGCAGTTCTTC